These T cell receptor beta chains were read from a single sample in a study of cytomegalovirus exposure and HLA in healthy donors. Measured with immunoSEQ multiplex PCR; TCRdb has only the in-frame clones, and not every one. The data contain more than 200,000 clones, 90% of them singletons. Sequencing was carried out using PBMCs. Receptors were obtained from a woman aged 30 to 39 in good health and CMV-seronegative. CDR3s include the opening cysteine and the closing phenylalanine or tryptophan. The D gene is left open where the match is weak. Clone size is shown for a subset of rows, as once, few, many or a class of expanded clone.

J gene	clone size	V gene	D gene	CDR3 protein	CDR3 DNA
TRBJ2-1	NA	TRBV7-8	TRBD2	CASSLVLLAVDPPRFNEQFF	TGTGCCAGCAGCTTAGTACTACTAGCGGTAGACCCCCCACGTTTCAATGAGCAGTTCTTC
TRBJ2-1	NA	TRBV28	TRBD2	CASSRLAGVINEQFF	TGTGCCAGCAGTCGGCTAGCGGGAGTGATCAATGAGCAGTTCTTC
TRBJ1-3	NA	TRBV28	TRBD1	CASTTGGSGNTIYF	TGTGCCAGCACCACAGGGGGCTCTGGAAACACCATATATTTT
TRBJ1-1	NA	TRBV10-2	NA	CASSELTGNTEAFF	TGCGCCAGCAGTGAACTAACAGGGAACACTGAAGCTTTCTTT
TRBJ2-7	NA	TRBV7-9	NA	CASSLGEQGSYEQYF	TGTGCCAGCAGCTTAGGCGAACAGGGCTCCTACGAGCAGTACTTC
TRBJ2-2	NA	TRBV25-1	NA	CASSEWLRGNTGELFF	TGTGCCAGCAGTGAATGGTTGAGGGGGAATACCGGGGAGCTGTTTTTT
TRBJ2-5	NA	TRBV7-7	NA	CASSASRDQETQYF	TGTGCCAGCAGCGCTTCTAGGGACCAAGAGACCCAGTACTTC
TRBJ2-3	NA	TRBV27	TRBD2	CASSLYSGGGDTQYF	TGTGCCAGCAGTTTATATAGCGGGGGCGGAGATACGCAGTATTTT
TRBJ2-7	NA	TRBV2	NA	CASSERSGSYEQYF	TGTGCCAGCAGTGAGCGGAGTGGGTCCTACGAGCAGTACTTC
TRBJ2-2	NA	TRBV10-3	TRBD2	CAIGLAANTGELFF	TGTGCCATCGGGCTAGCGGCGAACACCGGGGAGCTGTTTTTT
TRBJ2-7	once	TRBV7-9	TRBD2	CASSFPGGSYEQYF	TGTGCCAGCAGCTTCCCGGGAGGGTCCTACGAGCAGTACTTC
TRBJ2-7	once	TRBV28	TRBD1	CASRGTGLYEQYF	TGTGCCAGCAGGGGGACAGGGCTGTACGAGCAGTACTTC
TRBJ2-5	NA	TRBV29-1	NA	CSVAPMGTQYF	TGCAGCGTTGCTCCTATGGGGACCCAGTACTTC
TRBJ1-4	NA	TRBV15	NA	CATSRDGLTEKLFF	TGTGCCACCAGCAGAGATGGACTGACCGAAAAACTGTTTTTT
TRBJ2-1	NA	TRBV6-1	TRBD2	CASTTLAGGPPFF	TGTGCCAGCACCACACTAGCGGGAGGCCCCCCGTTCTTC
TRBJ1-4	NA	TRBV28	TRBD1	CASSTGTGGEEGEKLFF	TGTGCCAGCAGTACCGGGACAGGGGGCGAAGAAGGTGAAAAACTGTTTTTT
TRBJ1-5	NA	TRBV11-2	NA	CASSLSPQLNQPQHF	TGTGCCAGCAGCTTATCTCCACAGCTCAATCAGCCCCAGCATTTT
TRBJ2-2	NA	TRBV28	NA	CASSPPFGEYTGELFF	TGTGCCAGCAGTCCGCCCTTTGGCGAATACACCGGGGAGCTGTTTTTT
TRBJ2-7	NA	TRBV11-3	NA	CASSLEESSYEQYF	TGTGCCAGCAGCTTAGAAGAAAGCTCCTACGAGCAGTACTTC
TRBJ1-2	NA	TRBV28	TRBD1	CASSFPGQGGGYTF	TGTGCCAGCAGTTTCCCCGGACAGGGCGGCGGCTACACCTTC
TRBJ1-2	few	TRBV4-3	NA	CASSQDYGANGGYTF	TGCGCCAGCAGCCAAGATTACGGTGCAAACGGGGGCTACACCTTC
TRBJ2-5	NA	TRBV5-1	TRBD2	CASSRTSGGQETQYF	TGCGCCAGCAGCCGGACTAGCGGGGGTCAAGAGACCCAGTACTTC
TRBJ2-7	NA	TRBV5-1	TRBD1	CASSSTGTGEQYF	TGCGCCAGCAGCTCGACAGGGACCGGAGAGCAGTACTTC
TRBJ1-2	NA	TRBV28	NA	CASRRVIGGYTF	TGTGCCAGCAGGCGGGTCATTGGAGGCTACACCTTC
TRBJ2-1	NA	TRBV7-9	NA	CASSPRRLAYNEQFF	TGTGCCAGCAGCCCCCGACGGCTAGCGTACAATGAGCAGTTCTTC
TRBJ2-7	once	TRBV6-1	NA	CASSEPRGGAHEQYF	TGTGCCAGCAGTGAACCCCGTGGGGGGGCCCACGAGCAGTACTTC
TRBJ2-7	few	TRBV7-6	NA	CASSLALNEEQYF	TGTGCCAGCAGCTTAGCCCTGAATGAGGAGCAGTACTTC
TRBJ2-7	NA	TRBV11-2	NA	CASSPRESSYEQYF	TGTGCCAGCAGCCCCCGGGAGAGCTCCTACGAGCAGTACTTC
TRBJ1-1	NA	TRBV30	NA	CAWSEGRVTEAFF	TGTGCCTGGAGTGAGGGCAGGGTTACTGAAGCTTTCTTT
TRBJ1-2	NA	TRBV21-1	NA	CASSIKGLGYTF	TGTGCCAGCAGCATAAAGGGACTGGGCTACACCTTC
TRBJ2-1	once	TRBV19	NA	CASSIGGNEQFF	TGTGCCAGTAGTATTGGGGGCAATGAGCAGTTCTTC
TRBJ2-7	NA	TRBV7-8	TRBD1	CASSQAQGAKEQYF	TGTGCCAGCAGCCAGGCACAGGGGGCGAAAGAGCAGTACTTC
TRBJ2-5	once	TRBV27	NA	CASRAGYQRSGETQYF	TGTGCCAGCAGAGCTGGGTATCAGCGGTCCGGCGAGACCCAGTACTTC
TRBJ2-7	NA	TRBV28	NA	CASSLTPAGSYEQYF	TGTGCCAGCAGTTTAACCCCAGCTGGTTCCTACGAGCAGTACTTC
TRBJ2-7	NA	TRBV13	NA	CASSFSGSYEQYF	TGTGCCAGCAGCTTTTCAGGGAGTTACGAGCAGTACTTC
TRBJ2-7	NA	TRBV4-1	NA	CASSQFAEPNSYEQYF	TGCGCCAGCAGCCAGTTCGCAGAACCCAACTCCTACGAGCAGTACTTC
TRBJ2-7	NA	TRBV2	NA	CASETAGNEQYF	TGTGCCAGCGAGACCGCAGGGAACGAGCAGTACTTC